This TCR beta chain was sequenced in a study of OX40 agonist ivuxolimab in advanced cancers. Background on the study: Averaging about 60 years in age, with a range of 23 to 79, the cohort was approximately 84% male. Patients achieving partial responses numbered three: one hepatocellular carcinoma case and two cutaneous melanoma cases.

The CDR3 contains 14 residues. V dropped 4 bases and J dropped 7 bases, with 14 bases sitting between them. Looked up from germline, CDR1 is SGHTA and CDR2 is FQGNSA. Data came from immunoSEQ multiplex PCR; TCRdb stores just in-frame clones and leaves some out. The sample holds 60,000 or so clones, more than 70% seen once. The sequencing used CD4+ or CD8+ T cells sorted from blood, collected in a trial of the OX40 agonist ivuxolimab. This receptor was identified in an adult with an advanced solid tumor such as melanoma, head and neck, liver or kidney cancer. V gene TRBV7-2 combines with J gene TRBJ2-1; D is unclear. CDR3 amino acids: CASSSFGLENEQFF. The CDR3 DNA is TGTGCCAGCAGCTCCTTCGGGCTAGAGAATGAGCAGTTCTTC.